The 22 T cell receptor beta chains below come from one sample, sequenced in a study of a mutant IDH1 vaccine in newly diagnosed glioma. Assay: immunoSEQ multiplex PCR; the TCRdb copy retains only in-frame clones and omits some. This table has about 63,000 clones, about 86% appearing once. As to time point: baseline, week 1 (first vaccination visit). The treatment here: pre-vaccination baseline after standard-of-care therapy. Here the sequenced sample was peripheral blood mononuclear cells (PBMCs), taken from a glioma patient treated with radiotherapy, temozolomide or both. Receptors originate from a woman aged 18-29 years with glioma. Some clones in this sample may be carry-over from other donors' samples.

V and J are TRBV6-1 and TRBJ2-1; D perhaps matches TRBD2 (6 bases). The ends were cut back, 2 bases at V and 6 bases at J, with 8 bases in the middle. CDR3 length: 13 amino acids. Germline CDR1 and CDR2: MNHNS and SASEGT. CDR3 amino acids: CASSEWGVNEQFF. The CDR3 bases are TGTGCCAGCAGTGAATGGGGGGTCAATGAGCAGTTCTTC.

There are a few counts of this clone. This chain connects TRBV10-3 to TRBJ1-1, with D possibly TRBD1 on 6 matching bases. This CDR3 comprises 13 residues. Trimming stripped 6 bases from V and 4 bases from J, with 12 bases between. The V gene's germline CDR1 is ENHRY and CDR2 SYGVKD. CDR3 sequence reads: CAIRDQGTTEAFF. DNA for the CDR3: TGTGCCATCAGAGACCAGGGGACCACTGAAGCTTTCTTT.

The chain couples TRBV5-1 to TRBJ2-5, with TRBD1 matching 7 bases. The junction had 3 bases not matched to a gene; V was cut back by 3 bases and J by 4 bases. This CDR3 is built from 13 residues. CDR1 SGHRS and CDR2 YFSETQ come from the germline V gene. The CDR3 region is CASSSGQLETQYF. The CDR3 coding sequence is TGCGCCAGCAGCTCGGGACAGCTAGAGACCCAGTACTTC.

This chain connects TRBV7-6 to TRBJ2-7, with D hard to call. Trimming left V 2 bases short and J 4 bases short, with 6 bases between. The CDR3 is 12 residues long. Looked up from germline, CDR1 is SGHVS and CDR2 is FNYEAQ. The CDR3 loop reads CASSLYGYEQYF. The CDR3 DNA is TGTGCCAGCAGCTTATACGGTTACGAGCAGTACTTC.

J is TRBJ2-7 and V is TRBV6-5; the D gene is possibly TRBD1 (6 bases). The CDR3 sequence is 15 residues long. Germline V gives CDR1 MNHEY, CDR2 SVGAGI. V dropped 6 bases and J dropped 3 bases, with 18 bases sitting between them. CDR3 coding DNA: TGTGCCAGCAGCCGCCCCCGCATAGGGGGCTACGAGCAGTACTTC. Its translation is CASSRPRIGGYEQYF.

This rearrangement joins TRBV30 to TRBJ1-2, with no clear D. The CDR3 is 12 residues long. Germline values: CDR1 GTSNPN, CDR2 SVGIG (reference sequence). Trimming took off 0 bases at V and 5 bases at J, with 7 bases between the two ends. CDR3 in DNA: TGTGCCTGGAGTGTGGACGCATATGGCTACACCTTC. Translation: CAWSVDAYGYTF.

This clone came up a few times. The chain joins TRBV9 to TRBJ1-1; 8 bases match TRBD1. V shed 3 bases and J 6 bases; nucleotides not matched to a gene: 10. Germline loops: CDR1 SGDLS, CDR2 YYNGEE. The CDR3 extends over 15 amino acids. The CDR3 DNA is TGTGCCAGCAGCGCAGCGACAGGGGTGCGATCTGAAGCTTTCTTT. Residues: CASSAATGVRSEAFF.

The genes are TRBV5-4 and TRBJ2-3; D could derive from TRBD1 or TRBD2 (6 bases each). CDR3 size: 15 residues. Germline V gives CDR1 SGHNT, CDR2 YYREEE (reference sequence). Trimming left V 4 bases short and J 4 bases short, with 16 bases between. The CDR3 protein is CASSRGASTPDTQYF. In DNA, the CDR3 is TGTGCCAGCAGCAGGGGGGCAAGTACACCAGATACGCAGTATTTT.

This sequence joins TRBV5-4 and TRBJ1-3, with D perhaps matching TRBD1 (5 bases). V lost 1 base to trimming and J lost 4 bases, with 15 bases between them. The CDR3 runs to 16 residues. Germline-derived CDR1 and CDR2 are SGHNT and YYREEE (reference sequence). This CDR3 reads CASSLSRGRRGNTIYF. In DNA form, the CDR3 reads TGTGCCAGCAGCTTGAGTAGGGGCCGGAGGGGAAACACCATATATTTT.

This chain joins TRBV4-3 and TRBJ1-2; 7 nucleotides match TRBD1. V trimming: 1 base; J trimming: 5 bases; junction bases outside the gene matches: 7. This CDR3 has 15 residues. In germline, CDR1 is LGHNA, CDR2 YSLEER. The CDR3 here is CASSQVVGRGYGYTF. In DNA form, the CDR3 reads TGCGCCAGCAGCCAAGTGGTCGGCAGGGGGTATGGCTACACCTTC.

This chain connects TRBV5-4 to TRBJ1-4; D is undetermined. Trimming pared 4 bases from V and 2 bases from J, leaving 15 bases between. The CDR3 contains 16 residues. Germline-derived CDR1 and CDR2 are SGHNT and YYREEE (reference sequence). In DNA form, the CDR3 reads TGTGCCAGCAGCCCGGAGGGAGGACGTACTAATGAAAAACTGTTTTTT. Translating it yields CASSPEGGRTNEKLFF.

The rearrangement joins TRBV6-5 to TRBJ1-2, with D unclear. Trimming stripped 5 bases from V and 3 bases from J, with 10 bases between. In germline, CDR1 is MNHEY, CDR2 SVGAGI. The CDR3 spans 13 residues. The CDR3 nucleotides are TGTGCCAGCAGTACTTCTTGGGACTATGGCTACACCTTC. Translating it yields CASSTSWDYGYTF.

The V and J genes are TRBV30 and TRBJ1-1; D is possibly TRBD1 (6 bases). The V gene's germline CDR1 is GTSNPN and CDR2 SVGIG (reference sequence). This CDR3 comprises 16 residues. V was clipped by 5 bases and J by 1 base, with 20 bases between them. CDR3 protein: CAWWPGQGIPNTEAFF. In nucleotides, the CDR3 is TGTGCCTGGTGGCCGGGACAAGGGATTCCGAACACTGAAGCTTTCTTT.

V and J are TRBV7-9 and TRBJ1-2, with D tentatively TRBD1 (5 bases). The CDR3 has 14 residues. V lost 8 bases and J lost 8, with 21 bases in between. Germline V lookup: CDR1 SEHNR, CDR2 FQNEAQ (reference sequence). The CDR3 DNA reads TGTGCCAGCTCCGAGAGGGGTGCCTACCGGGGCTACACCTTC. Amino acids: CASSERGAYRGYTF.

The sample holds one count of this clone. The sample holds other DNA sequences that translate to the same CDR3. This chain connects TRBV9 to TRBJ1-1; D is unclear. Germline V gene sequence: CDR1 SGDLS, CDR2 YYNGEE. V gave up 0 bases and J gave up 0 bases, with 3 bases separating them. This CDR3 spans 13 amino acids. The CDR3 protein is CASSVEVNTEAFF. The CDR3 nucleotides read TGTGCCAGCAGCGTAGAGGTGAACACTGAAGCTTTCTTT.

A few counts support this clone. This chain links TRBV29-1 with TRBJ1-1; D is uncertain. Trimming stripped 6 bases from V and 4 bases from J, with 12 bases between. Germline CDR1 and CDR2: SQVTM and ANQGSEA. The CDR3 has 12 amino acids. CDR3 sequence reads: CSVSWGGTEAFF. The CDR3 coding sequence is TGCAGCGTATCGTGGGGTGGCACTGAAGCTTTCTTT.

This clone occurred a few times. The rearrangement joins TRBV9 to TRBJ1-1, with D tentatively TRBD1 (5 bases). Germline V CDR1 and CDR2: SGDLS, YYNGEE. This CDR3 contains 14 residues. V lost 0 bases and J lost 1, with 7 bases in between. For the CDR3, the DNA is TGTGCCAGCAGCGTAGCACAGGAGAACACTGAAGCTTTCTTT. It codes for CASSVAQENTEAFF.

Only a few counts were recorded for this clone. CDR3: CASSPRRDQYNEQFF. CDR3 bases: TGTGCCAGCTCACCACGGCGGGATCAGTACAATGAGCAGTTCTTC. The chain carries TRBV18 and TRBJ2-1; perhaps TRBD2 as D (6 bases). The CDR3 extends over 15 amino acids. V was pared by 1 base and J by 4 bases, with 11 bases between. Germline V gives CDR1 KGHSH, CDR2 LQKENI.

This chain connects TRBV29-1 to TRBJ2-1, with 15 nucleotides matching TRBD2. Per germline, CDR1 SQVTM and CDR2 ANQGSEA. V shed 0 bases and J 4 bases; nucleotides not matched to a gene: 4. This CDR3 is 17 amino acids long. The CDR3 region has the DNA TGCAGCGTTGAAGACCGGACTAGCGGGAGGGCGTACAATGAGCAGTTCTTC. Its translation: CSVEDRTSGRAYNEQFF.

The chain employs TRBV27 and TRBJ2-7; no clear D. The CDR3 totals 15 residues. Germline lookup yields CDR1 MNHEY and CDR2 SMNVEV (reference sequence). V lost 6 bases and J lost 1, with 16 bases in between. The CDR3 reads CASSYAPVDSYEQYF. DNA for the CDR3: TGTGCCAGCAGCTACGCCCCCGTGGATTCCTACGAGCAGTACTTC.

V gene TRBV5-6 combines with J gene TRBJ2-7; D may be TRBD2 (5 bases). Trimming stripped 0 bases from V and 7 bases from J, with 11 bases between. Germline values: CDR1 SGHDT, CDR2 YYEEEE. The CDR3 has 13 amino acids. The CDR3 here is CASSLAGAVEQYF. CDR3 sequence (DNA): TGTGCCAGCAGCTTGGCCGGAGCGGTTGAGCAGTACTTC. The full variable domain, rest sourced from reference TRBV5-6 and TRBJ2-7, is DAGVTQSPTHLIKTRGQQVTLRCSPKSGHDTVSWYQQALGQGPQFIFQYYEEEERQRGNFPDRFSGHQFPNYSSELNVNALLLGDSALYLCASSLAGAVEQYFGPGTRLTVT.

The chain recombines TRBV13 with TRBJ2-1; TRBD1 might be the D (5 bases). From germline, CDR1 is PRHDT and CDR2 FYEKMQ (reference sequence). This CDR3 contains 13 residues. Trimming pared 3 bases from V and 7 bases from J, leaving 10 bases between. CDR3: CASSFSRANEQFF. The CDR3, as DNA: TGTGCCAGCAGCTTCAGCAGGGCTAATGAGCAGTTCTTC.